The 23 T cell receptor beta chains in this list originate from one sample, sequenced in a study of T-cell reconstitution after alpha-beta-depleted transplantation in children. For TCRbeta, the library was prepared with unique molecular identifiers. One entry per CDR3 protein results from TCRdb running MiXCR on the PCR reads. The table has 45,000 to 55,000 distinct CDR3 sequences, roughly 8.7% seen once; the top ten hold approximately 25%. Material: PBMCs, mostly from graft donor cells, obtained 60 days after TCRalphabeta/CD19-depleted stem cell transplant. These receptors came from a male patient between 2 and 10 years old who had a stem cell transplant for chronic granulomatous disease, so the T cells may come from the graft donor.

This clonotype was seen a single time. The V call is TRBV13, the J call TRBJ1-2; 9 nucleotides line up with TRBD1. Germline trimming cut 6 bases from V and 2 bases from J; bases unmatched to any gene: 7. CDR1 and CDR2 from the germline V gene are PRHDT and FYEKMQ (reference sequence). The CDR3 spans 15 residues. CDR3: CASRRNRGPNYGYTF. CDR3 sequence (DNA): TGTGCCAGCAGAAGGAACAGGGGGCCCAACTATGGCTACACCTTC.

This clonotype was seen many times. The J gene is TRBJ2-1, the V gene TRBV5-6; the match to TRBD2 covers 9 bases. The CDR3 runs 11 residues. Germline V gene data show CDR1 as SGHDT and CDR2 as YYEEEE. J was trimmed by 15 bases and V by 3 bases; bases with no gene match: 4. CDR3 bases: TGTGCCAGCAGCTGGGGGACTAGCAGGTTCTTC. It codes for CASSWGTSRFF.

This clonotype came up many times. The V call is TRBV14, the J call TRBJ2-7, with a possible D match to TRBD2 (5 bases). Germline values: CDR1 SGHDN, CDR2 FVKESK. This CDR3 is built from 13 residues. The V and J ends lost 2 bases and 4 bases respectively, with 9 bases between them. CDR3: CASSQRLAYEQYF. In DNA form, the CDR3 reads TGTGCCAGCAGCCAACGATTAGCGTACGAGCAGTACTTC.

The chain has TRBV20-1 and TRBJ2-7; 8 nucleotides match TRBD2. Per germline, CDR1 DFQATT and CDR2 SNEGSKA (reference sequence). V dropped 6 bases and J dropped 6; count of bases not matched to a gene: 16. The CDR3 contains 15 residues. CDR3: CSASGGALPRREQYF. As DNA, the CDR3 is TGCAGTGCCTCCGGGGGGGCGCTACCTAGACGCGAGCAGTACTTC.

V and J are TRBV6-1 and TRBJ2-7; no reliable D call. The germline CDR1 and CDR2 sequences are MNHNS and SASEGT. CDR3 size: 13 residues. The germline V and J ends were trimmed by 6 bases and 3 bases, with 12 bases remaining between them. Here the CDR3 reads CASSRAFNYEQYF. In DNA, the CDR3 is TGTGCCAGCAGCCGGGCCTTCAACTACGAGCAGTACTTC.

This clonotype was observed at least ten times. V gene TRBV27 combines with J gene TRBJ2-2; TRBD2 is a possible D gene (7 bases). This CDR3 has 17 amino acids. The germline V and J ends were trimmed by 2 bases and 3 bases, with 16 bases remaining between them. Germline loops: CDR1 MNHEY, CDR2 SMNVEV (reference sequence). CDR3 nucleotide sequence: TGTGCCAGCAGTTTAGTGGGGGCGGGGGTTGACACCGGGGAGCTGTTTTTT. This sequence encodes CASSLVGAGVDTGELFF.

This chain uses TRBV27 with TRBJ1-2, with 8 bases identical to TRBD1. Germline V gene data show CDR1 as MNHEY and CDR2 as SMNVEV (reference sequence). This CDR3 spans 18 amino acids. V lost 5 bases and J lost 4; bases outside the gene matches: 18. In DNA, the CDR3 is TGTGCCAGCAGTCCTCTACTCGGACAGGGTCAGAACCTCTATGGCTACACCTTC. Its translation is CASSPLLGQGQNLYGYTF.

This clonotype was recorded a few times. The chain recombines TRBV4-3 with TRBJ1-1; 10 bases align to TRBD1. This CDR3 has 17 residues. J lost 0 bases, V lost 2 bases, and 6 bases had no gene match. Germline V lookup: CDR1 LGHNA, CDR2 YSLEER. The CDR3 is CASSQLGQGTMNTEAFF. The CDR3 DNA reads as TGCGCCAGCAGCCAACTGGGACAGGGGACAATGAACACTGAAGCTTTCTTT.

This clonotype was counted ten times or more. The CDR3 DNA is TGTGCCAGCAGCTTAGTTCGGGCTAGCGGATACAATGAGCAGTTCTTC. Translating it yields CASSLVRASGYNEQFF. This chain uses TRBV7-8 with TRBJ2-1; 7 bases map to TRBD2. Germline loops: CDR1 SGHVS, CDR2 FQNEAQ. CDR3 size: 16 residues. J gave up 4 bases and V 1 base, and 7 bases lay outside the gene matches.

Many counts were recorded for this clonotype. The chain has TRBV30 and TRBJ2-2; 7 bases match TRBD2. The germline V gene encodes CDR1 GTSNPN and CDR2 SVGIG (reference sequence). The CDR3 has 16 amino acids. V shed 1 base and J 3 bases; nucleotides not matched to a gene: 8. CDR3 loop: CAWSAPSGTYTGELFF. For the CDR3, the DNA is TGTGCCTGGAGTGCCCCTAGCGGAACCTACACCGGGGAGCTGTTTTTT.

J is TRBJ1-5 and V is TRBV9; 7 nucleotides align to TRBD1. After removal of 3 bases from V and 6 bases from J, the junction contained 9 bases not matched to a gene. The CDR3 is 15 residues long. Germline CDR1 reads SGDLS; CDR2 reads YYNGEE. CDR3 coding DNA: TGTGCCAGCAGCGAACACGACAGGGACGGTCAGCCCCAGCATTTT. Protein sequence: CASSEHDRDGQPQHF. Variable domain in full (rest from reference TRBV9 and TRBJ1-5): DSGVTQTPKHLITATGQRVTLRCSPRSGDLSVYWYQQSLDQGLQFLIQYYNGEERAKGNILERFSAQQFPDLHSELNLSSLELGDSALYFCASSEHDRDGQPQHFGDGTRLSIL.

There are many counts of this clonotype. V is TRBV30 and J is TRBJ2-2; D is ambiguous. V was pared by 4 bases and J by 3 bases, with 18 bases between. The length of the CDR3 is 16 residues. Germline assignment: CDR1 GTSNPN and CDR2 SVGIG (reference sequence). The CDR3 protein is CAWNFQATKYTGELFF. The CDR3 DNA reads as TGTGCCTGGAATTTCCAGGCGACGAAATACACCGGGGAGCTGTTTTTT.

This clonotype was seen repeatedly, ten times or more. The chain has TRBV6-6 and TRBJ1-1; TRBD1 matches at 8 bases. The germline CDR1 and CDR2 sequences are MNHNY and SVGAGI (reference sequence). The CDR3 has 13 amino acids. The V gene end was trimmed by 6 bases and the J gene end by 8 bases; junction bases not matched to a gene: 8. CDR3 bases: TGTGCCAGCAGCAATACAGGGGGGGGGGAAGCTTTCTTT. Its protein product is CASSNTGGGEAFF.

This clonotype was counted ten times or more. The chain combines TRBV20-1 with TRBJ2-1, with 8 bases identical to TRBD1. V was pared by 6 bases and J by 6 bases, with 10 bases of the junction left unmatched. This CDR3 comprises 14 residues. Germline CDR1 and CDR2: DFQATT and SNEGSKA (reference sequence). The CDR3 DNA sequence: TGCAGTGCCTTCCCCAGGGGGCAGTCCAATGAGCAGTTCTTC. Its translation: CSAFPRGQSNEQFF.

The table lists this clonotype with a few counts. The V call is TRBV29-1, the J call TRBJ1-4; 11 bases align to TRBD1. The junction had 8 bases not matched to a gene; V was cut back by 4 bases and J by 7 bases. The V gene's germline CDR1 is SQVTM and CDR2 ANQGSEA. The CDR3 is made up of 15 amino acids. The CDR3 reads CSVVRRTGGFEKLFF. The DNA for the CDR3 is TGCAGCGTTGTCCGGAGGACAGGGGGCTTTGAAAAACTGTTTTTT. Based on the CDR3 plus reference TRBV29-1 and TRBJ1-4, the full variable domain is SAVISQKPSRDICQRGTSLTIQCQVDSQVTMMFWYRQQPGQSLTLIATANQGSEATYESGFVIDKFPISRPNLTFSTLTVSNMSPEDSSIYLCSVVRRTGGFEKLFFGSGTQLSVL.

This clonotype was observed at least ten times. This chain's CDR3 is CASSLGGLSQETQYF. For the CDR3, the DNA is TGTGCCAGCAGCTTAGGGGGACTATCCCAAGAGACCCAGTACTTC. The rearrangement links TRBV7-9 to TRBJ2-5, with TRBD2 matching 7 bases. The CDR3 is 15 residues long. CDR1 is SEHNR, CDR2 FQNEAQ, per germline (reference sequence). Trimming cost V 1 base and J 1 base; bases outside gene matches: 3.

The chain links TRBV6-2 or TRBV6-3 to TRBJ1-2, with 9 bases matching TRBD1. The CDR3 runs 15 residues. Per the germline V gene, CDR1 is MNHEY and CDR2 is SVGEGT. Trimming took 6 bases from V and 4 from J; bases not matched to a gene: 9. The CDR3 region has the DNA TGTGCCAGCAGGGTCCGACAGGGGGTTGGCTATGGCTACACCTTC. This codes for CASRVRQGVGYGYTF.

This clonotype has a count of ten or more. The chain links TRBV5-1 to TRBJ2-7, with unresolved D. Trimming pared 3 bases from V and 2 bases from J, leaving 9 bases between. CDR1 and CDR2 from the germline V gene are SGHRS and YFSETQ. CDR3 length: 13 amino acids. This chain's CDR3 is CASSSLGTYEQYF. DNA of the CDR3: TGCGCCAGCAGCTCTCTCGGAACCTACGAGCAGTACTTC.

This clonotype was detected once. This chain joins TRBV20-1 and TRBJ2-7, with 14 bases matching TRBD2. The CDR3 has 16 amino acids. Germline trimming cut 3 bases from V and 5 bases from J; bases unmatched to any gene: 9. The germline V gene has CDR1 DFQATT and CDR2 SNEGSKA (reference sequence). The CDR3 sequence is CSARAGLAGGYNEQYF. The DNA for the CDR3 is TGCAGTGCTAGGGCCGGACTAGCGGGAGGATACAACGAGCAGTACTTC.

This clonotype was seen repeatedly, ten times or more. The chain employs TRBV2 and TRBJ2-4, with D unresolved. The CDR3 runs to 13 residues. CDR1 and CDR2 (germline): SNHLY, FYNNEI. V lost 3 bases to trimming and J lost 1 base, with 4 bases between them. The CDR3 DNA reads TGTGCCAGCAGTGAGGGGGCCAAAAACATTCAGTACTTC. Its protein product is CASSEGAKNIQYF.

There are many counts of this clonotype. The genes are TRBV7-6 and TRBJ2-1; possible D gene TRBD1, 5 bases. The V end lost 2 bases, the J end lost 2 bases, and 13 bases lay between the germline ends. The CDR3 consists of 16 residues. CDR1 and CDR2 (germline): SGHVS, FNYEAQ. The CDR3 region is CASSLTQGTTYNEQFF. The CDR3, as DNA: TGTGCCAGCAGCTTAACCCAGGGAACTACCTACAATGAGCAGTTCTTC.

The CDR3 loop reads CASSQQRAVRLAGYTF. CDR3 bases: TGCGCCAGCAGCCAACAAAGGGCGGTGAGGTTGGCGGGCTACACCTTC. The chain recombines TRBV4-3 with TRBJ1-2; D unclear. Deletions cut 2 bases from V and 8 bases from J, with 21 bases between. Germline assignment: CDR1 LGHNA and CDR2 YSLEER. The CDR3 is made up of 16 amino acids.

This chain uses TRBV5-1 with TRBJ2-7, with 10 bases lining up with TRBD2. V shed 4 bases, J shed 4 bases, and the junction held 5 bases outside the gene matches. Per the germline V gene, CDR1 is SGHRS and CDR2 is YFSETQ. The CDR3 consists of 14 residues. CDR3 DNA: TGCGCCAGCAGCACTCTAGCGGGAGAGTACGAGCAGTACTTC. Its translation: CASSTLAGEYEQYF.